This T cell receptor beta chain emerged from a study of OX40 agonist ivuxolimab in advanced cancers. The CDR3 length is 14 residues. CDR1 is MNHEY and CDR2 is SMNVEV in the germline V gene (reference sequence). V was shortened by 5 bases and J by 0 bases, with 8 bases between the two germline ends. Profiled with immunoSEQ multiplex PCR; TCRdb holds only in-frame clones, not every one. Among about 59,000 clones listed, around 87% were seen once. The source material was CD4+ or CD8+ T cells sorted from blood, sampled in a trial of the OX40 agonist ivuxolimab. This chain links TRBV27 with TRBJ1-3; the D is unclear. This TCR derives from an adult with an advanced solid tumor such as melanoma, head and neck, liver or kidney cancer. CDR3: CASSAAFSGNTIYF. DNA for the CDR3: TGTGCCAGCAGTGCCGCTTTCTCTGGAAACACCATATATTTT.